A selection of T cell receptor beta chains follows, all from one sample in a study of radiation and T cells in renal cell carcinoma. This table comes from immunoSEQ multiplex PCR, and its TCRdb copy is limited to in-frame clones, with some not included. The profile shows just under 80,000 clones, around 85% of them singletons. Sequenced material: blood, taken from a patient whose treatment included radiotherapy and nephrectomy. These receptors were obtained from a woman in her 50s with renal cell carcinoma. Both conserved end residues are part of each CDR3. The order of the fields is V gene, J gene, CDR3 protein.

v_call: TRBV19; j_call: TRBJ1-5; cdr3_aa: CASDRRAESNQPQHF
v_call: TRBV11-2; j_call: TRBJ2-7; cdr3_aa: CASSLESFSYEQYF
v_call: TRBV11-1; j_call: TRBJ1-2; cdr3_aa: CASTGPYGYTF
v_call: TRBV19; j_call: TRBJ1-3; cdr3_aa: CASSTLGGPGNTIYF
v_call: TRBV28; j_call: TRBJ2-5; cdr3_aa: CASSAGGPGQETQYF
v_call: TRBV19; j_call: TRBJ1-5; cdr3_aa: CASSTLKGPQHF
v_call: TRBV2; j_call: TRBJ2-3; cdr3_aa: CASRTGLVDTQYF
v_call: TRBV2; j_call: TRBJ2-1; cdr3_aa: CASVRDASSYNEQFF
v_call: TRBV5-1; j_call: TRBJ1-5; cdr3_aa: CASSSGTDSSNQPQHF
v_call: TRBV6-5; j_call: TRBJ1-1; cdr3_aa: CASSKQGVDTEAFF
v_call: TRBV11-2; j_call: TRBJ2-7; cdr3_aa: CASSLLWTVDGEQYF
v_call: TRBV4-1; j_call: TRBJ1-1; cdr3_aa: CASSQGVGLNTEAFF
v_call: TRBV7-3; j_call: TRBJ2-3; cdr3_aa: CASSSSGFDTDTQYF
v_call: TRBV27; j_call: TRBJ2-2; cdr3_aa: CASSLQVTGELFF
v_call: TRBV18; j_call: TRBJ1-2; cdr3_aa: CASSPSTDYGYTF
v_call: TRBV28; j_call: TRBJ1-2; cdr3_aa: CASSLPGGLTYGYTF
v_call: TRBV28; j_call: TRBJ2-2; cdr3_aa: CASSQLERSNGELFF
v_call: TRBV9; j_call: TRBJ2-3; cdr3_aa: CASSVGPDTDTQYF
v_call: TRBV5-4; j_call: TRBJ2-1; cdr3_aa: CASRGLARDEQFF
v_call: TRBV28; j_call: TRBJ2-7; cdr3_aa: CASSFGQGSMHF
v_call: TRBV27; j_call: TRBJ2-1; cdr3_aa: CASSLSSGSSYNEQFF
v_call: TRBV2; j_call: TRBJ1-1; cdr3_aa: CASSVSNTEAFF
v_call: TRBV2; j_call: TRBJ1-2; cdr3_aa: CASTRDRGDYGYTF
v_call: TRBV7-2; j_call: TRBJ1-5; cdr3_aa: CASSRRTQDQPQHF
v_call: TRBV30; j_call: TRBJ1-2; cdr3_aa: CAWSKGLDYTF
v_call: TRBV7-9; j_call: TRBJ1-2; cdr3_aa: CASSLMGTYGYTF
v_call: TRBV7-2; j_call: TRBJ2-1; cdr3_aa: CASSLTDRSSYNEQFF
v_call: TRBV19; j_call: TRBJ2-1; cdr3_aa: CASSVKQGARVF
v_call: TRBV19; j_call: TRBJ2-2; cdr3_aa: CASSEGQGTGELFF
v_call: TRBV2; j_call: TRBJ1-2; cdr3_aa: CASSVRQGESGYTF
v_call: TRBV6-6; j_call: TRBJ2-3; cdr3_aa: CASSYVTGSTDTQYF
v_call: TRBV7-8; j_call: TRBJ1-2; cdr3_aa: CASSLVGVSLYGYTF
v_call: TRBV7-3; j_call: TRBJ2-2; cdr3_aa: CASSFTGQGAERDLNTGELFF
v_call: TRBV5-1; j_call: TRBJ2-2; cdr3_aa: CASSPTGLVGYGELFF
v_call: TRBV28; j_call: TRBJ2-3; cdr3_aa: CASSWGDTFTDTQYF
v_call: TRBV7-8; j_call: TRBJ2-2; cdr3_aa: CASSTPLRGSTGELFF
v_call: TRBV27; j_call: TRBJ2-1; cdr3_aa: CASSAGHRGDDEQFF
v_call: TRBV28; j_call: TRBJ2-3; cdr3_aa: CASNPSGQGPDTQYF
v_call: TRBV10-3; j_call: TRBJ2-4; cdr3_aa: CAISAPVAEGNIQYF
v_call: TRBV25-1; j_call: TRBJ2-3; cdr3_aa: CASSLDRVADTQYF
v_call: TRBV2; j_call: TRBJ1-1; cdr3_aa: CASRVNTEAFF
v_call: TRBV9; j_call: TRBJ2-7; cdr3_aa: CASSDGQGGYEQYF
v_call: TRBV18; j_call: TRBJ2-7; cdr3_aa: CASSPSGVSYEQYF
v_call: TRBV12-1; j_call: TRBJ1-2; cdr3_aa: CASSPGSWSGNYGYTF
v_call: TRBV6-5; j_call: TRBJ2-7; cdr3_aa: CASRLGQGPSYEQYF
v_call: TRBV5-4; j_call: TRBJ2-7; cdr3_aa: CASSLGQGDEYEQYF
v_call: TRBV5-4; j_call: TRBJ2-4; cdr3_aa: CASTQTGPAKNIQYF